Many counts were recorded for the clone carrying this TCR beta chain. This record belongs to a study of human T cells and chemical hapten exposure. Germline CDR1 is MDHEN and CDR2 is SYDVKM. This CDR3 is built from 12 residues. V lost 3 bases and J 5 bases, leaving 8 bases between the germline ends. TCRdb fed the RACE reads into MiXCR, producing one record per CDR3 protein. The sample lists fewer than 300,000 distinct CDR3 sequences, 7.7% occurring once. Time point meaning: pre-sensitization, week 0. Treatment given: therapeutic diphenylcyclopropenone sensitization with weekly scalp DPC. V is TRBV28 and J is TRBJ2-7; D is undetermined. This clonotype originated in a man younger than 35 with alopecia areata. Some clones in this sample may be carry-over from other donors' samples. The specimen comprised whole blood, sampled in connection with sensitization to the hapten diphenylcyclopropenone (DPC). CDR3 residues: CASSLSRDEQYF. CDR3 in DNA: TGTGCCAGCAGTTTGAGTCGGGACGAGCAGTACTTC.